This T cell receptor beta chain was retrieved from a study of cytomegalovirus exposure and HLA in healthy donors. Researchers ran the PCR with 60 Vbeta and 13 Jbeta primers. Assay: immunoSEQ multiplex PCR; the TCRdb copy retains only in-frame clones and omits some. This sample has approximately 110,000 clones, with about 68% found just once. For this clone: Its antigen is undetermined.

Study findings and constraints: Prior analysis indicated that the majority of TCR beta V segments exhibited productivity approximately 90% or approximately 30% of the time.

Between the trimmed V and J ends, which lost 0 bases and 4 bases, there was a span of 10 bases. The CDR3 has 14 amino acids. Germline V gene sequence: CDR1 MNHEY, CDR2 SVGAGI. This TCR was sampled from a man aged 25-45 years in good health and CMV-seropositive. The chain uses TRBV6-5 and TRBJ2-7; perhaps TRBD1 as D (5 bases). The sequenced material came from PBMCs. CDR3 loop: CASSYSGHGYEQYF. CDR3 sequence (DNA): TGTGCCAGCAGTTACTCAGGACACGGATACGAGCAGTACTTC.